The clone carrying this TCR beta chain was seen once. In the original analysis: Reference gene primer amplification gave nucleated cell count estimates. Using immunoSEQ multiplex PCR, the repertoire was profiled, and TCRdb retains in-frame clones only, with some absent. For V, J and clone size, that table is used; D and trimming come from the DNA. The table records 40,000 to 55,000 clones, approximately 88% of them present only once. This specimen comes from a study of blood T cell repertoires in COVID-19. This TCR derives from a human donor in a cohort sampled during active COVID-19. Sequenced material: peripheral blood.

DNA of the CDR3: TGTGCCAGCACCCTATATACCTCGAGCTCCTATAATTCACCCCTCCACTTT. Encoded protein: CASTLYTSSSYNSPLHF. This sequence joins TRBV28 and TRBJ1-6; D unresolved. This CDR3 has 17 amino acids. Per the germline V gene, CDR1 is MDHEN and CDR2 is SYDVKM. V shed 7 bases and J shed 0 bases, with 16 bases lying between them.